The 21 T cell receptor beta chains below were found in one sample sequenced in a study of cytomegalovirus exposure and HLA in healthy donors. Primers for the PCR totalled 60 Vbeta and 13 Jbeta. Repertoires were generated with immunoSEQ multiplex PCR, while TCRdb's copy carries only in-frame clones and drops some. The profile shows under 200,000 clones, 85% of them singletons. Material: PBMCs. Receptors were obtained from a woman aged 45-59 years in good health and CMV-seronegative.

The V and J genes are TRBV5-1 and TRBJ2-5, with 9 nucleotides matching TRBD2. J gave up 5 bases and V 0 bases, and 8 bases lay outside the gene matches. In germline, CDR1 is SGHRS, CDR2 YFSETQ. This CDR3 comprises 16 residues. For the CDR3, the DNA is TGCGCCAGCAGCTTGGCCATAGCGGGAGTGGGGGAGACCCAGTACTTC. It codes for CASSLAIAGVGETQYF.

This clone was counted a few times. Other nucleotide sequences from this sample produce the same CDR3. Written as DNA, the CDR3 is TGTGCCAGCTCACCGGACAGGGAAGGCTACACCTTC. Translating it yields CASSPDREGYTF. The chain couples TRBV18 to TRBJ1-2, with 8 bases aligning to TRBD1. The CDR3 covers 12 residues. CDR1 and CDR2 from the germline V gene are KGHSH and LQKENI. With V trimmed by 3 bases and J by 8 bases, 2 bases remained unmatched. The entire variable domain, with the rest obtained from reference TRBV18 and TRBJ1-2, is as follows: NAGVMQNPRHLVRRRGQEARLRCSPMKGHSHVYWYRQLPEEGLKFMVYLQKENIIDESGMPKERFSAEFPKEGPSILRIQQVVRGDSAAYFCASSPDREGYTFGSGTRLTVV.

The chain carries TRBV2 and TRBJ2-1; 9 bases line up with TRBD2. CDR3 length equals 13 residues. The V gene's germline CDR1 is SNHLY and CDR2 FYNNEI. V was clipped by 6 bases and J by 10 bases; unmatched bases: 7. The CDR3 DNA follows: TGTGCCAGCAGGGGGACTAGCCGACTGGAGCAGTTCTTC. Amino acid sequence: CASRGTSRLEQFF.

V gene TRBV7-3 combines with J gene TRBJ2-3, with 16 bases matching TRBD2. V gave up 5 bases and J gave up 3 bases; unmatched junction bases: 2. Per the germline V gene, CDR1 is SGHTA and CDR2 is FQGTGA. The CDR3 covers 16 residues. As DNA, the CDR3 is TGTGCCAGCAGCCCGGGACTAGCGGGAGGGACAGATACGCAGTATTTT. Encoded protein: CASSPGLAGGTDTQYF.

This chain joins TRBV7-9 and TRBJ1-3; no firm D call. Germline CDR1 SEHNR, CDR2 FQNEAQ (reference sequence). The ends were cut back, 5 bases at V and 9 bases at J, with 17 bases in the middle. This CDR3 contains 14 residues. The CDR3 spells CASSPPGTGRTIYF. As DNA, the CDR3 is TGTGCCAGCAGCCCCCCAGGCACCGGTCGCACCATATATTTT.

This CDR3 reads CASSRTGGGETQYF. The CDR3 DNA sequence: TGTGCCAGCAGCCGGACAGGGGGGGGAGAGACCCAGTACTTC. This rearrangement joins TRBV7-9 to TRBJ2-5, with 10 positions matching TRBD1. The V and J ends lost 5 bases and 4 bases, in that order; junction bases with no gene match: 4. CDR3 length: 14 residues. CDR1 is SEHNR, CDR2 FQNEAQ, per germline (reference sequence).

V is TRBV5-1 and J is TRBJ1-6; perhaps TRBD1 as D (6 bases). V dropped 3 bases and J dropped 4 bases, with 8 bases sitting between them. Germline V gene lookup returns CDR1 SGHRS and CDR2 YFSETQ. The CDR3 is 14 residues long. CDR3 DNA sequence: TGCGCCAGCAGCTCTCAGGGGTATAATTCACCCCTCCACTTT. Its protein is CASSSQGYNSPLHF.

V and J are TRBV13 and TRBJ2-2; 7 nucleotides match TRBD2. The ends lost 5 bases at V and 7 bases at J; junction bases unmatched: 19. This CDR3 spans 18 amino acids. Germline V gives CDR1 PRHDT, CDR2 FYEKMQ (reference sequence). DNA of the CDR3: TGTGCCAGCAGCCATGGGCCAAATAGTGGCGGGAGTAACGGGGAGCTGTTTTTT. The encoded protein is CASSHGPNSGGSNGELFF. Supplemented by reference TRBV13 and TRBJ2-2, the full variable domain reads AAGVIQSPRHLIKEKRETATLKCYPIPRHDTVYWYQQGPGQDPQFLISFYEKMQSDKGSIPDRFSAQQFSDYHSELNMSSLELGDSALYFCASSHGPNSGGSNGELFFGEGSRLTVL.

V and J are TRBV5-1 and TRBJ2-2; D unresolved. In germline, CDR1 is SGHRS, CDR2 YFSETQ. The CDR3 has 11 residues. Trimming stripped 4 bases from V and 9 bases from J, with 7 bases between. CDR3 loop: CASSAHRELFF. CDR3 in DNA: TGCGCCAGCAGCGCACACCGGGAGCTGTTTTTT.

This chain links TRBV28 with TRBJ2-7; 8 bases map to TRBD1. The CDR3 is 14 amino acids. Trimming cost V 4 bases and J 5 bases; bases outside gene matches: 7. Germline loops: CDR1 MDHEN, CDR2 SYDVKM. In DNA form, the CDR3 reads TGTGCCAGCAGTTCTTCAGGGGGCGCCGACGAGCAGTACTTC. Its protein is CASSSSGGADEQYF.

This rearrangement joins TRBV18 to TRBJ2-5, with 7 positions matching TRBD2. The germline V gene encodes CDR1 KGHSH and CDR2 LQKENI. With 3 bases clipped from V and 2 bases from J, the junction kept 12 bases outside the gene matches. There are 17 residues in the CDR3. The CDR3 coding sequence is TGTGCCAGCTCACCTCGAACGATCGGACTAGTACAAGAGACCCAGTACTTC. Translated: CASSPRTIGLVQETQYF.

This clone has just one count. The gene calls are TRBV19 and TRBJ2-5, with D perhaps TRBD1 (5 bases). Between the trimmed V and J ends, which lost 4 bases and 0 bases, there was a span of 12 bases. Germline V CDR1 and CDR2: LNHDA, SQIVND (reference sequence). There are 15 residues in the CDR3. The CDR3 sequence is CASSNRLQYQETQYF. Here the CDR3 DNA reads TGTGCCAGTAGTAACAGGCTCCAATACCAAGAGACCCAGTACTTC.

The J gene is TRBJ2-7, the V gene TRBV19; 8 bases are shared with TRBD1. CDR1 LNHDA and CDR2 SQIVND come from the germline V gene (reference sequence). This CDR3 has 15 residues. The J segment lost 6 bases and the V segment lost 6 bases, leaving 13 bases of the junction unmatched. The chain's CDR3 is CASSKTDRVELEQYF. The CDR3 nucleotides are TGTGCCAGTAGCAAAACGGACAGGGTGGAACTCGAGCAGTACTTC. Supplemented by reference TRBV19 and TRBJ2-7, the full variable domain reads DGGITQSPKYLFRKEGQNVTLSCEQNLNHDAMYWYRQDPGQGLRLIYYSQIVNDFQKGDIAEGYSVSREKKESFPLTVTSAQKNPTAFYLCASSKTDRVELEQYFGPGTRLTVT.

V is TRBV16 and J is TRBJ1-1; TRBD1 agrees at 8 bases. Germline V gene data show CDR1 as KGHSY and CDR2 as FQNENV. This CDR3 spans 13 amino acids. With 10 bases clipped from V and 4 bases from J, the junction kept 8 bases outside the gene matches. CDR3 in amino acids: CANSDRVITEAFF. CDR3 coding DNA: TGTGCCAATTCGGACAGGGTTATCACTGAAGCTTTCTTT. Variable domain in full (rest from reference TRBV16 and TRBJ1-1): GEEVAQTPKHLVRGEGQKAKLYCAPIKGHSYVFWYQQVLKNEFKFLISFQNENVFDETGMPKERFSAKCLPNSPCSLEIQATKLEDSAVYFCANSDRVITEAFFGQGTRLTVV.

Note on this clone: The sample carries other DNA sequences with the same CDR3. This sequence joins TRBV19 and TRBJ1-1, with D unclear. Trimming removed 4 bases at V and 0 bases at J, with 6 bases between. The CDR3 consists of 13 residues. Germline values: CDR1 LNHDA, CDR2 SQIVND (reference sequence). The CDR3 sequence: CASSTQVNTEAFF. As DNA, the CDR3 is TGTGCCAGTAGTACACAAGTGAACACTGAAGCTTTCTTT.

The chain is built from TRBV7-2 and TRBJ1-5; 8 positions agree with TRBD1. CDR1 and CDR2 (germline): SGHTA, FQGNSA. The CDR3 covers 16 residues. J lost 0 bases, V lost 4 bases, and 5 bases had no gene match. The CDR3 nucleotides read TGTGCCAGCAGCTCCTGGACAGGGCTTAGCAATCAGCCCCAGCATTTT. Translated: CASSSWTGLSNQPQHF.

This clone turned up a few times. This chain joins TRBV28 and TRBJ2-1, with TRBD2 identical over 12 bases. The germline gives CDR1 MDHEN, CDR2 SYDVKM. Germline trimming cut 6 bases from V and 9 bases from J; bases unmatched to any gene: 9. This CDR3 spans 15 amino acids. CDR3 amino acids: CASSPGGGLAGEQFF. In DNA, the CDR3 is TGTGCCAGCAGCCCCGGGGGGGGACTAGCGGGTGAGCAGTTCTTC.

The CDR3 DNA reads as TGTGCCAGCAGTTTACGGACACCCCATGAAAAACTGTTTTTT. This translates into CASSLRTPHEKLFF. This rearrangement joins TRBV28 to TRBJ1-4; TRBD1 is a possible D gene (5 bases). Germline lookup yields CDR1 MDHEN and CDR2 SYDVKM. V lost 2 bases, J lost 6 bases, and 10 bases lay in between. The CDR3 loop spans 14 amino acids. The whole variable domain, remainder taken from reference TRBV28 and TRBJ1-4, is DVKVTQSSRYLVKRTGEKVFLECVQDMDHENMFWYRQDPGLGLRLIYFSYDVKMKEKGDIPEGYSVSREKKERFSLILESASTNQTSMYLCASSLRTPHEKLFFGSGTQLSVL.

The rearrangement joins TRBV7-7 to TRBJ2-3; a weak D match, TRBD2 (6 bases). V was trimmed by 5 bases and J by 6 bases, leaving 15 bases between them. The germline gives CDR1 SSHAT, CDR2 FNYEAQ (reference sequence). The CDR3 is made up of 14 amino acids. CDR3 sequence reads: CASSPDYRTDTQYF. The CDR3, as DNA: TGTGCCAGCAGCCCGGACTACCGAACGGATACGCAGTATTTT.

The rearrangement joins TRBV21-1 to TRBJ2-7; TRBD1 was called by the table and not checked on the DNA. TRBV21-1 is marked as a pseudogene. This CDR3 contains 16 residues. Here the CDR3 DNA reads TGTGCCAGCCCCGGACAGGAGCAACTCCTTTTCTACGAGCAGTACTTC. Translated: CASPGQEQLLFYEQYF.

The chain combines TRBV6-1 with TRBJ1-5; 7 bases are shared with TRBD1. The CDR3 is 17 amino acids. V trimming: 2 bases; J trimming: 1 base; junction bases outside the gene matches: 8. In germline, CDR1 is MNHNS, CDR2 SASEGT. The CDR3 coding sequence is TGTGCCAGCAGTGAACTTGGACAGGCAACCAGCAATCAGCCCCAGCATTTT. It translates to CASSELGQATSNQPQHF.